Below are 25 T cell receptor beta chains sequenced from a single sample in a study of radiotherapy plus CTLA-4 blockade in lung cancer. Some clones are missing from TCRdb's copy, which holds only in-frame ones; the method was immunoSEQ multiplex PCR. In the table there are 55,000 to 75,000 clones, roughly three quarters of which are singletons. This specimen was peripheral blood, taken from a patient treated with radiotherapy plus ipilimumab. The source is a human donor with non-small cell lung cancer whose response to radiotherapy plus ipilimumab could not be evaluated. Some clones in this sample may be carry-over from other donors' samples.

The chain couples TRBV25-1 to TRBJ2-7; TRBD1 agrees at 9 bases. Trimming cost V 4 bases and J 2 bases; bases outside gene matches: 9. Germline lookup yields CDR1 MGHDK and CDR2 SYGVNS. The CDR3 runs 16 residues. The CDR3 sequence: CASSGGGRQGAYEQYF. CDR3 DNA sequence: TGTGCCAGCAGTGGGGGGGGGAGACAGGGGGCCTACGAGCAGTACTTC.

The J gene is TRBJ2-5, the V gene TRBV6-1; D gene ambiguous. CDR3 length: 14 amino acids. Trimming left V 4 bases short and J 1 base short, with 10 bases between. Germline CDR1 and CDR2: MNHNS and SASEGT. CDR3 sequence: CASSVARGQETQYF. The CDR3, as DNA: TGTGCCAGCAGTGTAGCCCGAGGCCAAGAGACCCAGTACTTC.

The CDR3 protein is CASSQVGTGTKGNIQYF. CDR3 sequence (DNA): TGCGCCAGCAGCCAAGTGGGTACAGGGACCAAAGGAAACATTCAGTACTTC. V usage is TRBV4-1 and J usage is TRBJ2-4, with D perhaps TRBD1 (6 bases). V lost 1 base and J lost 6, with 19 bases in between. The CDR3 consists of 17 residues. Germline values: CDR1 MGHRA, CDR2 YSYEKL.

This chain connects TRBV19 to TRBJ1-6; a possible D gene is TRBD1 (6 bases). Germline loops: CDR1 LNHDA, CDR2 SQIVND (reference sequence). V was cut by 4 bases and J by 0 bases, with 10 bases left in between. This CDR3 has 16 amino acids. The CDR3 nucleotides are TGTGCCAGTAGTAGGGGGGGCTTCTCCTATAATTCACCCCTCCACTTT. It codes for CASSRGGFSYNSPLHF.

V usage is TRBV5-1 and J usage is TRBJ2-6, with 7 nucleotides matching TRBD1. Germline V CDR1 and CDR2: SGHRS, YFSETQ. This CDR3 region has 15 residues. Trimming took 4 bases from V and 2 from J; bases not matched to a gene: 3. CDR3 nucleotides: TGCGCCAGCAGCCTAGACAGGGCTGGGGCCAACGTCCTGACTTTC. It encodes CASSLDRAGANVLTF.

This chain uses TRBV7-9 with TRBJ2-3, with 10 positions matching TRBD2. The germline V gene has CDR1 SEHNR and CDR2 FQNEAQ (reference sequence). This CDR3 is built from 14 residues. The J segment lost 5 bases and the V segment lost 4 bases, leaving 3 bases of the junction unmatched. For the CDR3, the DNA is TGTGCCAGCAGCTCCAGCGGGGGGGTAGATACGCAGTATTTT. Translated: CASSSSGGVDTQYF. Together with reference TRBV7-9 and TRBJ2-3, the CDR3 gives the full variable domain: DTGVSQNPRHKITKRGQNVTFRCDPISEHNRLYWYRQTLGQGPEFLTYFQNEAQLEKSRLLSDRFSAERPKGSFSTLEIQRTEQGDSAMYLCASSSSGGVDTQYFGPGTRLTVL.

The chain has TRBV28 and TRBJ1-2; 9 positions agree with TRBD1. The CDR3 is 14 amino acids. Losses at the gene ends were 5 bases for V and 7 bases for J; bases not matched to a gene: 8. From germline, CDR1 is MDHEN and CDR2 SYDVKM. As DNA, the CDR3 is TGTGCCAGCAGTCCCTGGACAGGGGAGCCTGGCTACACCTTC. Its protein is CASSPWTGEPGYTF.

This clone has a single count. This chain joins TRBV5-1 and TRBJ1-1; TRBD1 aligns across 7 bases. Trimming at V came to 3 bases and at J to 0 bases, leaving 8 bases not matched to a gene. Germline V gene data show CDR1 as SGHRS and CDR2 as YFSETQ. The CDR3 length is 16 residues. The CDR3 coding sequence is TGCGCCAGCAGCTCCGGGACAGCTAATCTGAACACTGAAGCTTTCTTT. It is translated as CASSSGTANLNTEAFF.

Only one count was recorded for this clone. The V call is TRBV30, the J call TRBJ1-5; 9 bases are shared with TRBD1. The CDR3 has 16 amino acids. The V and J ends lost 2 bases and 1 base, in that order; junction bases with no gene match: 6. CDR1 GTSNPN and CDR2 SVGIG come from the germline V gene (reference sequence). The CDR3 DNA is TGTGCCTGGAGTTATAGGACAGGGGCCAGCAATCAGCCCCAGCATTTT. It specifies CAWSYRTGASNQPQHF.

The V call is TRBV11-2, the J call TRBJ2-7; the match to TRBD1 covers 10 bases. CDR3 length: 14 residues. The germline V gene has CDR1 SGHAT and CDR2 FQNNGV. V shed 8 bases and J 4 bases; nucleotides not matched to a gene: 8. The CDR3 sequence is CASRTRDRGYEQYF. The CDR3 nucleotides are TGTGCCAGCCGGACTCGGGACAGGGGTTACGAGCAGTACTTC.

The gene calls are TRBV6-5 and TRBJ2-1, with TRBD1 identical over 9 bases. The CDR3 has 13 residues. Germline V lookup: CDR1 MNHEY, CDR2 SVGAGI. The J segment lost 7 bases and the V segment lost 5 bases, leaving 3 bases of the junction unmatched. The CDR3 DNA reads as TGTGCCAGCAGTCGGACAGGGGCGAATGAGCAGTTCTTC. Protein sequence: CASSRTGANEQFF.

This chain connects TRBV20-1 to TRBJ2-1; D uncertain. The CDR3 spans 11 residues. Trimming took off 6 bases at V and 10 bases at J, with 13 bases between the two ends. The germline gives CDR1 DFQATT, CDR2 SNEGSKA (reference sequence). CDR3 nucleotide sequence: TGCAGTGCAGCGAAGACCGCGGAGCAGTTCTTC. Protein: CSAAKTAEQFF.

V is TRBV18 and J is TRBJ2-1, with 8 bases identical to TRBD2. CDR1 KGHSH and CDR2 LQKENI come from the germline V gene. The CDR3 spans 14 residues. V shed 3 bases and J 8 bases; nucleotides not matched to a gene: 6. The CDR3 nucleotides are TGTGCCAGCTCACCCCGGGGGGGAAGCGATGAGCAGTTCTTC. As protein: CASSPRGGSDEQFF. Full variable domain (missing parts from reference TRBV18 and TRBJ2-1): NAGVMQNPRHLVRRRGQEARLRCSPMKGHSHVYWYRQLPEEGLKFMVYLQKENIIDESGMPKERFSAEFPKEGPSILRIQQVVRGDSAAYFCASSPRGGSDEQFFGPGTRLTVL.

This chain joins TRBV4-2 and TRBJ1-6; 7 bases map to TRBD1. From germline, CDR1 is LGHNA and CDR2 YNFKEQ. V dropped 3 bases and J dropped 7; count of bases not matched to a gene: 9. The CDR3 covers 16 residues. The CDR3 loop reads CASSHYDRDGNSPLHF. In DNA, the CDR3 is TGTGCCAGCAGCCACTACGACAGGGACGGGAATTCACCCCTCCACTTT.

The genes are TRBV18 and TRBJ2-7; D is perhaps TRBD2 (7 bases). The CDR3 has 15 amino acids. The V and J ends lost 5 bases and 4 bases respectively, with 18 bases between them. Germline values: CDR1 KGHSH, CDR2 LQKENI. The CDR3 loop is CASSTGGGTSYEQYF. The CDR3, as DNA: TGTGCCAGCTCAACTGGGGGGGGGACAAGTTACGAGCAGTACTTC.

V and J are TRBV9 and TRBJ1-4; D is perhaps TRBD1 (6 bases). The V end was cut by 0 bases, the J end by 7 bases, with 16 bases between. Looked up from germline, CDR1 is SGDLS and CDR2 is YYNGEE. There are 16 residues in the CDR3. The CDR3 DNA follows: TGTGCCAGCAGCGTAGCTGGCGGGGGCCGTAGTGAAAAACTGTTTTTT. As protein: CASSVAGGGRSEKLFF.

This clone was seen only a few times. This chain uses TRBV5-5 with TRBJ1-1, with D unclear. V lost 4 bases and J lost 10, with 14 bases in between. Germline V gene sequence: CDR1 SGHKS, CDR2 YYEKEE (reference sequence). The CDR3 length is 12 residues. CDR3 sequence: CASSLTAGRAFF. CDR3 nucleotides: TGTGCCAGCAGCCTGACGGCTGGGCGAGCTTTCTTT. The whole variable domain, remainder taken from reference TRBV5-5 and TRBJ1-1, is DAGVTQSPTHLIKTRGQQVTLRCSPISGHKSVSWYQQVLGQGPQFIFQYYEKEERGRGNFPDRFSARQFPNYSSELNVNALLLGDSALYLCASSLTAGRAFFGQGTRLTVV.

The CDR3 sequence: CASSLLGTGGSYGYTF. DNA of the CDR3: TGTGCCAGCAGTTTATTGGGGACAGGGGGGAGCTATGGCTACACCTTC. The V call is TRBV28, the J call TRBJ1-2; 11 bases fit TRBD1. Germline loops: CDR1 MDHEN, CDR2 SYDVKM. The CDR3 has 16 amino acids. V dropped 1 base and J dropped 4; count of bases not matched to a gene: 5.

The chain uses TRBV4-2 and TRBJ1-2; possible D gene TRBD1, 6 bases. Looked up from germline, CDR1 is LGHNA and CDR2 is YNFKEQ. The CDR3 has 15 amino acids. V was trimmed by 0 bases and J by 8 bases, leaving 16 bases between them. CDR3 nucleotides: TGTGCCAGCAGCCAAGATCCGAACCAGGGGCTGGGCTACACCTTC. Residues: CASSQDPNQGLGYTF.

The J gene is TRBJ2-5, the V gene TRBV5-1; D gene ambiguous. Germline loops: CDR1 SGHRS, CDR2 YFSETQ. V was shortened by 4 bases and J by 1 base, with 8 bases between the two germline ends. This CDR3 has 13 amino acids. Here the CDR3 reads CASSTGVQETQYF. The CDR3 DNA reads as TGCGCCAGCAGCACCGGAGTCCAAGAGACCCAGTACTTC.

The chain couples TRBV18 to TRBJ2-1; no clear D gene. The V gene's germline CDR1 is KGHSH and CDR2 LQKENI. CDR3 length: 14 amino acids. Trimming removed 2 bases from V and 7 bases from J, with 12 bases in between. CDR3 in DNA: TGTGCCAGCTCACCAGCTGCAGGTAATAATGAGCAGTTCTTC. Translating it yields CASSPAAGNNEQFF.

This chain connects TRBV5-1 to TRBJ2-5, with 8 positions matching TRBD1. With 2 bases clipped from V and 3 bases from J, the junction kept 3 bases outside the gene matches. There are 14 residues in the CDR3. Germline lookup yields CDR1 SGHRS and CDR2 YFSETQ. CDR3: CASSLSTGEETQYF. CDR3 DNA: TGCGCCAGCAGCTTATCGACAGGGGAAGAGACCCAGTACTTC.

The rearrangement uses TRBV30 and TRBJ1-3; D unresolved. This CDR3 contains 12 residues. Trimming shortened V by 2 bases and J by 2 bases, and 4 bases separated the two germline ends. The germline V gene encodes CDR1 GTSNPN and CDR2 SVGIG (reference sequence). The CDR3 loop reads CAWSSAGNTIYF. The CDR3 nucleotides read TGTGCCTGGAGTTCAGCTGGAAACACCATATATTTT.

The V call is TRBV27, the J call TRBJ2-5; tentative D call: TRBD2 (5 bases). V was clipped by 6 bases and J by 11 bases, with 19 bases between them. CDR1 and CDR2 (germline): MNHEY, SMNVEV (reference sequence). The CDR3 consists of 13 residues. In DNA form, the CDR3 reads TGTGCCAGCAGCCGGGCCGTTGTGAGGGAGCAGTACTTC. Amino acids: CASSRAVVREQYF.

J is TRBJ2-7 and V is TRBV11-2, with 8 positions matching TRBD2. The CDR3 sequence is 16 residues long. The germline V gene encodes CDR1 SGHAT and CDR2 FQNNGV. J lost 1 base, V lost 4 bases, and 9 bases had no gene match. CDR3 sequence (DNA): TGTGCCAGCAGCTCTCGATCACTAGCGGTATCCTACGAGCAGTACTTC. Translating it yields CASSSRSLAVSYEQYF. Full variable domain (missing parts from reference TRBV11-2 and TRBJ2-7): EAGVAQSPRYKIIEKRQSVAFWCNPISGHATLYWYQQILGQGPKLLIQFQNNGVVDDSQLPKDRFSAERLKGVDSTLKIQPAKLEDSAVYLCASSSRSLAVSYEQYFGPGTRLTVT.